The TCR beta chain under discussion was sequenced for a study of CD8+ T cells in alopecia areata. Study-wide context: Scoring of severity for treated patients was based on percentage of affected scalp area.

The treatment: oral pan-JAK inhibitor, 5-10 mg twice daily. Samples from alopecia areata patients were lesional scalp punch biopsies and peripheral blood. V shed 8 bases, J shed 1 base, and the junction held 5 bases outside the gene matches. CDR3 length equals 15 residues. This clone was recorded a few times. It was cDNA, reverse transcribed from extracted RNA, that served as the sequencing template. TCRdb's copy holds only in-frame clones and misses some; the assay was immunoSEQ multiplex PCR. This sample has roughly 200,000 clones; less than 50% occur once, and the top ten carry about 2.6%. The clonotype comes from a human donor with alopecia areata. Specimen: CD4+ T cells sorted from blood, collected at approximately week 36, from a patient treated with tofacitinib. The chain has TRBV23-1 and TRBJ2-2, with TRBD2 matching 9 bases. Being an ORF, TRBV23-1 has a function that is uncertain. CDR3 protein: CASGLSGGNTGELFF. The CDR3 nucleotides are TGCGCCAGCGGCCTTAGCGGGGGGAACACCGGGGAGCTGTTTTTT.